This passage covers 9 T cell receptor beta chains from one sample sequenced in a study of T-cell reconstitution after alpha-beta-depleted transplantation in children. Unique molecular identifiers featured in how the TCRbeta library was prepared. TCRdb redid the calling of the PCR reads with MiXCR, one entry per CDR3 protein. This table has just over 950,000 distinct CDR3 sequences, around 30% appearing once. The source was PBMCs, mostly from graft donor cells, collected 360 days after TCRalphabeta/CD19-depleted stem cell transplant. The receptors originated from a boy younger than two who had a stem cell transplant for SCID, so the T cells may come from the graft donor.

This clonotype was seen only a few times. This chain uses TRBV28 with TRBJ1-1; possible D gene TRBD1, 5 bases. The CDR3 spans 14 residues. Germline V gives CDR1 MDHEN, CDR2 SYDVKM. V gave up 8 bases and J gave up 5 bases, with 18 bases separating them. The CDR3 is CASGWGDFDTEAFF. The DNA for the CDR3 is TGTGCCAGCGGGTGGGGGGATTTCGATACTGAAGCTTTCTTT.

This clonotype was found a few times. The rearrangement links TRBV10-1 to TRBJ2-1, with TRBD2 as a possible D gene (6 bases). Between the trimmed V and J ends, which lost 4 bases and 6 bases, there was a span of 10 bases. The germline V gene has CDR1 WNHNN and CDR2 SYGVQD (reference sequence). This CDR3 has 13 amino acids. This CDR3 reads CASSVGGPNEQFF. In DNA form, the CDR3 reads TGCGCCAGCAGTGTCGGGGGTCCCAATGAGCAGTTCTTC.

This clonotype turned up a few times. V usage is TRBV11-2 and J usage is TRBJ1-1; D perhaps matches TRBD1 (6 bases). The CDR3 is 14 residues long. The germline CDR1 and CDR2 sequences are SGHAT and FQNNGV. V gave up 0 bases and J gave up 6 bases, with 11 bases separating them. The CDR3 coding sequence is TGTGCCAGCAGCTTAGATGGGGGCCTCGCTGAAGCTTTCTTT. The encoded protein is CASSLDGGLAEAFF.

This clonotype was seen a few times. This rearrangement joins TRBV12-3 or TRBV12-4 to TRBJ2-5, with a possible D match to TRBD2 (5 bases). The CDR3 is 15 amino acids. Trimming cost V 3 bases and J 5 bases, with 16 bases left between them. In DNA form, the CDR3 reads TGTGCCAGCAGTTTTTACGGGGTCATTACGGAGACCCAGTACTTC. The encoded protein is CASSFYGVITETQYF.

This clonotype has at least ten counts. The V gene is TRBV5-1, the J gene TRBJ2-1, with D possibly being TRBD1 or TRBD2 (7 bases each). CDR3 size: 15 residues. The germline V gene has CDR1 SGHRS and CDR2 YFSETQ. Trimming took 4 bases from V and 3 from J, leaving 14 bases between them. The CDR3 nucleotides read TGCGCCAGCAGCAGGCAGGGGGAGGGCTACAATGAGCAGTTCTTC. Encoded protein: CASSRQGEGYNEQFF.

The sample holds one count of this clonotype. CDR3 in amino acids: CASSLGPGQYYGYTF. CDR3 coding DNA: TGCGCCAGCAGCTTGGGCCCGGGACAGTACTATGGCTACACCTTC. The chain employs TRBV5-1 and TRBJ1-2, with 7 bases matching TRBD1. Germline CDR1 is SGHRS and CDR2 is YFSETQ. This CDR3 has 15 amino acids. The ends lost 0 bases at V and 3 bases at J; junction bases unmatched: 5.

The gene calls are TRBV4-2 and TRBJ2-1; D is possibly TRBD1 or TRBD2 (5 bases each). Germline V gene data show CDR1 as LGHNA and CDR2 as YNFKEQ. V lost 4 bases to trimming and J lost 4 bases, with 14 bases between them. The CDR3 is made up of 15 amino acids. The CDR3 region is CASSPSRGPYNEQFF. The CDR3 DNA reads as TGTGCCAGCAGCCCAAGCCGGGGACCATACAATGAGCAGTTCTTC.

This clonotype has just a few counts. This chain links TRBV20-1 with TRBJ2-2; 8 positions agree with TRBD2. Germline V gene sequence: CDR1 DFQATT, CDR2 SNEGSKA (reference sequence). V lost 4 bases to trimming and J lost 7 bases; unmatched junction nucleotides: 14. The CDR3 totals 16 residues. The CDR3, as DNA: TGCAGTGCTATACCGGGACTAGGGGCCGTCGGCGGGGAGCTGTTTTTT. Translation gives CSAIPGLGAVGGELFF.

This clonotype was picked up a small number of times. This rearrangement joins TRBV4-3 to TRBJ1-6; D is unresolved. V shed 0 bases and J shed 7 bases, with 7 bases lying between them. This CDR3 has 14 amino acids. Germline CDR1 LGHNA, CDR2 YSLEER. CDR3 sequence: CASSQDLRNSPLHF. The CDR3 DNA reads TGCGCCAGCAGCCAAGATCTAAGGAATTCACCCCTCCACTTT.